The following is a TCR beta chain sequence with its context. What it binds is not known. Repertoires were generated with immunoSEQ multiplex PCR, while TCRdb's copy carries only in-frame clones and drops some. The sample contains fewer than 200,000 clones, 85% to 90% of which appear only once. This record belongs to a study of T cell responses to AZD1222 COVID-19 vaccine. This CDR3 spans 11 amino acids. V gave up 8 bases and J gave up 6 bases, with 7 bases separating them. Germline CDR1 reads SNHLY; CDR2 reads FYNNEI. Study-level findings and limits: Targets within unmutated variant regions were reportedly found for nearly half of spike-specific TCRs.

This receptor was obtained from an adult in good health. The specimen was peripheral blood, collected on day 0 of AZD1222 vaccination. The V call is TRBV2, the J call TRBJ2-2; D perhaps matches TRBD2 (6 bases). The CDR3 DNA reads as TGTGCCAGCTCGGGAGCCGGGGAGCTGTTTTTT. Translated, it gives CASSGAGELFF.